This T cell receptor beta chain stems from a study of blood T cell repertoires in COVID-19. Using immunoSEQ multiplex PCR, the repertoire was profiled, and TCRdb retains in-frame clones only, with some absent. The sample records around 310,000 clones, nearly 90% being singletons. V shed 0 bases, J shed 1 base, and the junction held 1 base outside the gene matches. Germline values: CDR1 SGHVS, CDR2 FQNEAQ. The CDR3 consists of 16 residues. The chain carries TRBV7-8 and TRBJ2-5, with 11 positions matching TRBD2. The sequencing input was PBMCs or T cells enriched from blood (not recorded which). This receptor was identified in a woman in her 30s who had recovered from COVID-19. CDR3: CASSLASGRAQETQYF. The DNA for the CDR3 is TGTGCCAGCAGCTTAGCTAGCGGGAGGGCCCAAGAGACCCAGTACTTC.